The 17 T cell receptor beta chains below were found in one sample sequenced in a study of early T cells in non-severe SARS-CoV-2 infection. Each CDR3 protein gets one entry after TCRdb re-called the 5' RACE reads with MiXCR. This table has approximately 28,000 distinct CDR3 sequences, 6% to 7.5% appearing once. Sequences were derived from whole blood, sampled at baseline. The receptor source for this set is an adult who was a healthcare worker with PCR-confirmed SARS-CoV-2 infection or an uninfected control (not recorded which).

The chain employs TRBV11-2 and TRBJ1-1, with D possibly being TRBD1 (5 bases). This CDR3 has 14 amino acids. From germline, CDR1 is SGHAT and CDR2 FQNNGV. V was shortened by 3 bases and J by 3 bases, with 11 bases between the two germline ends. The CDR3 spells CASSFRRGDTEAFF. CDR3 in DNA: TGTGCCAGCAGCTTCCGACGGGGGGACACTGAAGCTTTCTTT.

This clonotype was observed a single time. A read error may explain this, as a much larger clone is one base away. The rearrangement uses TRBV6-2 or TRBV6-3 and TRBJ2-2; possibly TRBD2 for D (5 bases). The CDR3 is 14 amino acids. Looked up from germline, CDR1 is MNHEY and CDR2 is SVGEGT. The chain's CDR3 is CASSPSTQPGEPFF. The CDR3 DNA reads as TGTGCCAGCAGTCCCTCCACTCAGCCCGGGGAGCCGTTTTTT.

This clonotype has ten or more counts. The J gene is TRBJ1-1, the V gene TRBV21-1. TRBV21-1 is given as a pseudogene. The CDR3 consists of 13 residues. CDR3: CASNPLRRIATFF. CDR3 nucleotide sequence: TGTGCCAGCAACCCTCTTAGGCGGATTGCGACTTTCTTT.

Many counts were recorded for this clonotype. The rearrangement uses TRBV12-3 or TRBV12-4 and TRBJ1-2; D not resolved. Trimming stripped 3 bases from V and 7 bases from J, with 9 bases between. The CDR3 consists of 12 residues. Here the CDR3 DNA reads TGTGCCAGCAGTTTGCGGGCAGTTGGCTACACCTTC. As protein: CASSLRAVGYTF.

This clonotype was detected many times. V is TRBV28 and J is TRBJ2-6; 7 nucleotides agree with TRBD1. From germline, CDR1 is MDHEN and CDR2 SYDVKM. V lost 7 bases and J lost 0; bases outside the gene matches: 6. The CDR3 runs 16 residues. The CDR3 sequence: CASKRQGHSGANVLTF. The CDR3 DNA reads as TGTGCCAGCAAAAGACAGGGTCACTCTGGGGCCAACGTCCTGACTTTC.

The table lists this clonotype with many counts. The J gene is TRBJ2-7, the V gene TRBV20-1; no firm D call. Trimming took off 3 bases at V and 4 bases at J, with 13 bases between the two ends. Germline CDR1 reads DFQATT; CDR2 reads SNEGSKA (reference sequence). CDR3 size: 13 residues. The CDR3: CSASGSYPYEQYF. DNA of the CDR3: TGCAGTGCTAGTGGCAGTTACCCTTACGAGCAGTACTTC.

This clonotype was recorded at least ten times. The chain recombines TRBV18 with TRBJ1-4; possibly TRBD1 for D (5 bases). The V gene lost 2 bases and the J gene lost 8 bases, with 12 bases spanning the gap. The CDR3 contains 14 residues. Germline-derived CDR1 and CDR2 are KGHSH and LQKENI. CDR3 DNA sequence: TGTGCCAGCTCACCAGGGGGAGTAGGCGAAAAACTGTTTTTT. It is translated as CASSPGGVGEKLFF.

The sample holds a few counts of this clonotype. V and J are TRBV18 and TRBJ2-7; D uncertain. V lost 3 bases and J lost 2, with 5 bases in between. The CDR3 has 12 amino acids. Germline-derived CDR1 and CDR2 are KGHSH and LQKENI. CDR3 amino acids: CASSPRAYEQYF. DNA for the CDR3: TGTGCCAGCTCACCTCGAGCCTACGAGCAGTACTTC.

This clonotype was picked up many times. The CDR3 sequence: CASSLRTGVDEQYF. The CDR3 DNA is TGCGCCAGCAGCTTGAGGACAGGGGTCGACGAGCAGTACTTC. V is TRBV5-1 and J is TRBJ2-7; 9 bases line up with TRBD1. CDR3 length: 14 residues. The germline V gene encodes CDR1 SGHRS and CDR2 YFSETQ. V lost 1 base, J lost 5 bases, and 4 bases stayed unmatched.

This clonotype occurred many times. This sequence joins TRBV7-9 and TRBJ2-1; D might be TRBD1 or TRBD2, each matching 5 bases. Trimming shortened V by 3 bases and J by 14 bases, and 17 bases separated the two germline ends. The CDR3 sequence is 13 residues long. CDR1 is SEHNR and CDR2 is FQNEAQ in the germline V gene (reference sequence). CDR3: CASSFSDRGVKFF. CDR3 DNA sequence: TGTGCCAGCAGCTTCAGTGATCGGGGCGTAAAGTTCTTC. The full variable domain, its missing parts supplied by reference TRBV7-9 and TRBJ2-1, is DTGVSQNPRHKITKRGQNVTFRCDPISEHNRLYWYRQTLGQGPEFLTYFQNEAQLEKSRLLSDRFSAERPKGSFSTLEIQRTEQGDSAMYLCASSFSDRGVKFFGPGTRLTVL.

The chain couples TRBV30 to TRBJ1-4, with D unresolved. This CDR3 contains 13 residues. Germline V gene lookup returns CDR1 GTSNPN and CDR2 SVGIG (reference sequence). Trimming shortened V by 3 bases and J by 8 bases, and 13 bases separated the two germline ends. In DNA form, the CDR3 reads TGTGCCTGGAGCGTTAGGTCGGAGGAAAAACTGTTTTTT. Translated, it gives CAWSVRSEEKLFF.

This clonotype has a count of ten or more. The CDR3 protein is CASSPARTSYEQYF. DNA for the CDR3: TGTGCCAGCAGCCCCGCGCGCACCTCCTACGAGCAGTACTTC. The V call is TRBV11-2, the J call TRBJ2-7; D is ambiguous. Trimming stripped 5 bases from V and 0 bases from J, with 11 bases between. The germline gives CDR1 SGHAT, CDR2 FQNNGV. This CDR3 spans 14 amino acids.

Many counts were recorded for this clonotype. V usage is TRBV20-1 and J usage is TRBJ2-3; D remains ambiguous. V was clipped by 3 bases and J by 3 bases, with 13 bases between them. The CDR3 covers 14 residues. Germline assignment: CDR1 DFQATT and CDR2 SNEGSKA (reference sequence). The CDR3 loop reads CSASTPFGTDTQYF. CDR3 nucleotides: TGCAGTGCTAGTACTCCCTTTGGTACAGATACGCAGTATTTT.

This clonotype was detected a few times. V and J are TRBV15 and TRBJ2-5; 8 bases align to TRBD2. This CDR3 spans 14 amino acids. J was trimmed by 3 bases and V by 5 bases; bases with no gene match: 5. Per the germline V gene, CDR1 is LNHNV and CDR2 is YYDKDF (reference sequence). This CDR3 is CATSLAGYEETQYF. The DNA of the CDR3 is TGTGCCACCAGCTTAGCGGGGTACGAAGAGACCCAGTACTTC.

This clonotype was detected ten times or more. This sequence joins TRBV24-1 and TRBJ2-3; D not certain. Germline V gene sequence: CDR1 KGHDR, CDR2 SFDVKD. The ends were cut back, 6 bases at V and 4 bases at J, with 4 bases in the middle. This CDR3 region has 11 residues. In nucleotides, the CDR3 is TGTGCCACCAGTCAGTCAGATACGCAGTATTTT. It codes for CATSQSDTQYF.

This clonotype was observed a handful of times. This rearrangement joins TRBV7-9 to TRBJ2-1; a weak D match, TRBD2 (6 bases). CDR3 size: 14 residues. With 3 bases removed from V and 2 bases from J, the gap between germline ends came to 8 bases. The germline V gene encodes CDR1 SEHNR and CDR2 FQNEAQ (reference sequence). Here the CDR3 reads CASSFGGTYNEQFF. The CDR3 DNA reads as TGTGCCAGCAGCTTCGGGGGAACCTACAATGAGCAGTTCTTC.

This clonotype was detected only a few times. V usage is TRBV29-1 and J usage is TRBJ2-7; TRBD1 is a possible D gene (6 bases). CDR3 length: 12 residues. In germline, CDR1 is SQVTM, CDR2 ANQGSEA. V lost 3 bases and J 3 bases, leaving 9 bases between the germline ends. The DNA of the CDR3 is TGCAGCGTTGAGGAGGACAGCTACGAGCAGTACTTC. Residues: CSVEEDSYEQYF.